This section outlines one T cell receptor (beta chain) sequence together with its context. This specimen comes from a study of shared clonotypes between healthy human individuals. There are 16 residues in the CDR3. Looked up from germline, CDR1 is SGHRS and CDR2 is YFSETQ. V shed 4 bases, J shed 5 bases, and the junction held 12 bases outside the gene matches. TCRdb keeps only in-frame clones here, not all; method: immunoSEQ multiplex PCR. Here the sample spans some 2,400,000 clones, around 95% being singletons. Sequenced material: naive CD4+ T cells sorted from blood. Subset reported: CD45RA+ positively selected. The rearrangement uses TRBV5-1 and TRBJ2-5, with 9 bases aligning to TRBD2. The clonotype was recovered from a man aged 18 to 29 in good health. CDR3 amino acids: CASSTEPSGVAETQYF. Written as DNA, the CDR3 is TGCGCCAGCAGCACGGAGCCTAGCGGGGTCGCGGAGACCCAGTACTTC.